This T cell receptor beta chain was identified during a study of cytomegalovirus exposure and HLA in healthy donors. Use of 60 Vbeta and 13 Jbeta primers characterized the PCR. Profiled with immunoSEQ multiplex PCR; TCRdb holds only in-frame clones, not every one. This table holds 90,000 to 140,000 clones, roughly 13% found once. Germline lookup yields CDR1 MNHEY and CDR2 SMNVEV (reference sequence). CDR3 length: 15 amino acids. V shed 3 bases and J shed 1 base, with 13 bases lying between them. The specimen was PBMCs. V usage is TRBV27 and J usage is TRBJ2-7, with D possibly being TRBD1 (5 bases). This clonotype was sampled from a man aged 35-49 years in good health and CMV-seropositive. The CDR3: CASSFWGGASYEQYF. CDR3 nucleotide sequence: TGTGCCAGCAGTTTTTGGGGCGGTGCATCCTACGAGCAGTACTTC.